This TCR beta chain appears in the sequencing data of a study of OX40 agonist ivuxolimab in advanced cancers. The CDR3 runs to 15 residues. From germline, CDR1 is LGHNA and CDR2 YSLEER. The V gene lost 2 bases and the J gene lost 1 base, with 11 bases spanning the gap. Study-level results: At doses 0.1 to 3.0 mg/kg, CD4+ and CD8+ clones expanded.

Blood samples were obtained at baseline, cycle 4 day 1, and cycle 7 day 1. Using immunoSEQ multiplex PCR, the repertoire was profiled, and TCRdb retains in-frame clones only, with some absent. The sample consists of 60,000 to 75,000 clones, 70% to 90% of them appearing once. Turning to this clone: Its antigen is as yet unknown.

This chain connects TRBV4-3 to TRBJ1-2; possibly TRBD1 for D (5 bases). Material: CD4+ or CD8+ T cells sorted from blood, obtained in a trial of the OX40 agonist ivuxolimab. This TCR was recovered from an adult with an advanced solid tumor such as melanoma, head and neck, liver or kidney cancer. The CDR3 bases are TGCGCCAGCAGCCAATTCCAGGGCGATAACTATGGCTACACCTTC. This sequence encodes CASSQFQGDNYGYTF.